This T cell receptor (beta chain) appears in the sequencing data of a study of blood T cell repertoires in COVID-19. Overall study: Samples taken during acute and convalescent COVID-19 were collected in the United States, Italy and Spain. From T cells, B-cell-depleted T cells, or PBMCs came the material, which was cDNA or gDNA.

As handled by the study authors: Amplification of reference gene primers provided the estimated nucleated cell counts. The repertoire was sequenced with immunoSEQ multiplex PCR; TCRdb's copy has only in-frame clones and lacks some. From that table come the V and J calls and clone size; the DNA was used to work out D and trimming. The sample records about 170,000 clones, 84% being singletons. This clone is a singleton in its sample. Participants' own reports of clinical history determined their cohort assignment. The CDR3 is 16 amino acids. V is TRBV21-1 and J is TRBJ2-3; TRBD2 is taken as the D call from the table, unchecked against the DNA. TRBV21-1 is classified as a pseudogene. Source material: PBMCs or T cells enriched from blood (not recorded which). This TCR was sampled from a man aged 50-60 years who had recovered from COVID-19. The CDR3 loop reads CASSKRCGGGTDTQYF. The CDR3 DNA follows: TGTGCCAGCAGCAAACGTTGCGGGGGGGGCACAGATACGCAGTATTTT.